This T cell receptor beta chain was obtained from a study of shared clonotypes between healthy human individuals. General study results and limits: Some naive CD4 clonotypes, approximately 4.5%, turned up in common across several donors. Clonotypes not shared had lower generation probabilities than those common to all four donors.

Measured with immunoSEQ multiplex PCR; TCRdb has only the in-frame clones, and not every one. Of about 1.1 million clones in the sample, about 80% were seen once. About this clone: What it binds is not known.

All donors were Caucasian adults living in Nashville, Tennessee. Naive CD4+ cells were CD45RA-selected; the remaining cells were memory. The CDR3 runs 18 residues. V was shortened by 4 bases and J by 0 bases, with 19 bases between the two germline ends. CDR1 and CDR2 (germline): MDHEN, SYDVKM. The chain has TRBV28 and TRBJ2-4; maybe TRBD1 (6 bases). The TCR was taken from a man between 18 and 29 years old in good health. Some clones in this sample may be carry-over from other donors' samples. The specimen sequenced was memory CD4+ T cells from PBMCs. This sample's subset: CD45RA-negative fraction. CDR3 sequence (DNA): TGTGCCAGCAGTTCACCACTCTCGGACAGACTAGCCAAAAACATTCAGTACTTC. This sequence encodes CASSSPLSDRLAKNIQYF.